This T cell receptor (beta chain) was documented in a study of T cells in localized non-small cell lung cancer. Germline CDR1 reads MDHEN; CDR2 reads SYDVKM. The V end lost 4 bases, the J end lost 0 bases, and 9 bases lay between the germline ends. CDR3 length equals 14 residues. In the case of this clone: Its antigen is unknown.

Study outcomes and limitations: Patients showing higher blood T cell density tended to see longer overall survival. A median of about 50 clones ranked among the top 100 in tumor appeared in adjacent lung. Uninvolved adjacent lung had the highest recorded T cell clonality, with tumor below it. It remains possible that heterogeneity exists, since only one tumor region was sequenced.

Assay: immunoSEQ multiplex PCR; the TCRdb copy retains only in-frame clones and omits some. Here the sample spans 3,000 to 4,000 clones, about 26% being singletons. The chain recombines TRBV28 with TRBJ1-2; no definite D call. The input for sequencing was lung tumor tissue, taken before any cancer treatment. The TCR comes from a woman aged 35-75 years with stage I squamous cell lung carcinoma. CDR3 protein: CASSSPAPNYGYTF. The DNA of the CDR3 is TGTGCCAGCAGTTCCCCCGCGCCTAACTATGGCTACACCTTC.